This T cell receptor beta chain comes out of a study of cytomegalovirus exposure and HLA in healthy donors. Study-level background: Roughly 80 million unique TCRs from HLA-typed donors made up an early data release. Overall study findings and caveats: Donors belonging to an Asian-associated ancestry cluster reportedly showed fewer N-insertions in productive TCRs than the approximately 680-donor mean, according to what a later analysis found. Among the CMV-associated chains, three were confirmed in vitro as specific for CMV antigens.

The PCR used 60 Vbeta and 13 Jbeta primers. The data were produced by immunoSEQ multiplex PCR, yet TCRdb's version contains in-frame clones alone and is incomplete. The sample consists of over 75,000 clones, approximately 70% of them appearing once. Turning to this clone: Its antigen remains unknown.

Germline CDR1 is MNHEY and CDR2 is SVGAGI. V lost 0 bases, J lost 5 bases, and 13 bases lay in between. The CDR3 is 15 residues long. At sampling all donors were nominally healthy, likely with unrecorded immune exposures. The chain carries TRBV6-5 and TRBJ1-2, with D possibly TRBD1 on 6 matching bases. The source is a young man in good health and CMV-seronegative. The sequencing sample was made of PBMCs. Here the CDR3 DNA reads TGTGCCAGCAGTTACTCGACAACAGGGAGATATGGCTACACCTTC. As protein: CASSYSTTGRYGYTF.